This T cell receptor beta chain was retrieved from a study of T cell changes during pregnancy in multiple sclerosis. The CDR3 totals 13 residues. Germline V lookup: CDR1 MDHEN, CDR2 SYDVKM. A note on this clone: At one boundary the junction diverges from the germline segment, which might be a read error.

Clones were sequenced by immunoSEQ multiplex PCR, and TCRdb holds only the in-frame ones, with some missing. The table shows tens of thousands of clones, with around 93% occurring only once. The source material was CD8+ T cells from peripheral blood mononuclear cells, sampled after pregnancy. This TCR derives from a female donor with multiple sclerosis, enrolled in a pregnancy study. The chain uses TRBV28 and TRBJ2-7, with 14 bases fitting TRBD2. The CDR3 coding sequence is TGCGGGACTAGCGGGAGTTCAGCCTACGAGCAGTACTTC. Amino acid sequence: CGTSGSSAYEQYF.